The 14 T cell receptor beta chains below all came from one sample that was sequenced in a study of shared clonotypes between healthy human individuals. Method: immunoSEQ multiplex PCR; TCRdb's copy keeps in-frame clones and lacks some. The profile shows 2,500,000 or so clones, 93% of them singletons. Sequencing was carried out using naive CD4+ T cells from PBMCs. Noted subset: CD45RA+ positively selected. The receptors were sampled from a man aged 18 to 35 in good health. Some clones in this sample may be carry-over from other donors' samples.

This clone was picked up a small number of times. This chain joins TRBV6-1 and TRBJ1-5; no clear D gene. Germline assignment: CDR1 MNHNS and CDR2 SASEGT. The CDR3 extends over 14 amino acids. The germline V and J ends were trimmed by 7 bases and 0 bases, with 10 bases remaining between them. As DNA, the CDR3 is TGTGCCAGCATCAGAGACACTAGCAATCAGCCCCAGCATTTT. Amino acids: CASIRDTSNQPQHF.

This clone has only one observation. The V and J genes are TRBV7-2 and TRBJ2-1; a weak D match, TRBD2 (6 bases). V was clipped by 5 bases and J by 6 bases, with 17 bases between them. Germline CDR1 reads SGHTA; CDR2 reads FQGNSA. The CDR3 extends over 15 amino acids. The CDR3 coding sequence is TGTGCCAGCAGCAGGGACTCTACGAGCCTCAATGAGCAGTTCTTC. Amino acid sequence: CASSRDSTSLNEQFF.

V gene TRBV2 combines with J gene TRBJ2-1; TRBD2 is a possible D gene (5 bases). From germline, CDR1 is SNHLY and CDR2 FYNNEI. The CDR3 spans 15 residues. V lost 7 bases and J 2 bases, leaving 15 bases between the germline ends. The CDR3 DNA reads TGTGCCAGCACCTGGGAGAGTGGGGCCTACAATGAGCAGTTCTTC. Its translation is CASTWESGAYNEQFF.

The chain uses TRBV11-1 and TRBJ2-7; the D gene is possibly TRBD1 (6 bases). The germline V gene encodes CDR1 SGHAT and CDR2 FQDESV (reference sequence). Trimming cost V 0 bases and J 7 bases, with 7 bases left between them. This CDR3 is 12 amino acids long. The CDR3 nucleotides read TGTGCCAGCAGCTTAGCCAGGGGAGAGCAGTACTTC. This gives the protein CASSLARGEQYF.

This chain links TRBV5-6 with TRBJ2-5, with D perhaps TRBD2 (5 bases). Germline loops: CDR1 SGHDT, CDR2 YYEEEE. With 4 bases removed from V and 1 base from J, the gap between germline ends came to 11 bases. The CDR3 consists of 14 residues. Written as DNA, the CDR3 is TGTGCCAGCAGCATGATGGGAGTCCAAGAGACCCAGTACTTC. Translation gives CASSMMGVQETQYF.

As concerns this clone: Other nucleotide sequences from this sample produce the same CDR3. V and J are TRBV2 and TRBJ1-5, with a possible D match to TRBD1 (6 bases). The germline CDR1 and CDR2 sequences are SNHLY and FYNNEI. This CDR3 has 13 amino acids. The V end lost 7 bases, the J end lost 4 bases, and 11 bases lay between the germline ends. CDR3 sequence: CASKGQNNQPQHF. In DNA form, the CDR3 reads TGTGCCAGCAAAGGACAGAATAATCAGCCCCAGCATTTT.

This rearrangement joins TRBV18 to TRBJ1-3; D gene ambiguous. Deletions cut 4 bases from V and 0 bases from J, with 7 bases between. The germline V gene encodes CDR1 KGHSH and CDR2 LQKENI. The CDR3 loop spans 14 amino acids. CDR3 sequence reads: CASSREDSGNTIYF. CDR3 DNA: TGTGCCAGCTCACGTGAGGACTCTGGAAACACCATATATTTT. Full variable domain (remainder filled in from reference TRBV18 and TRBJ1-3): NAGVMQNPRHLVRRRGQEARLRCSPMKGHSHVYWYRQLPEEGLKFMVYLQKENIIDESGMPKERFSAEFPKEGPSILRIQQVVRGDSAAYFCASSREDSGNTIYFGEGSWLTVV.

The chain recombines TRBV14 with TRBJ2-1; possibly TRBD1 for D (6 bases). V shed 1 base and J shed 2 bases, with 18 bases lying between them. CDR1 SGHDN and CDR2 FVKESK come from the germline V gene. The CDR3 runs to 18 residues. The CDR3 DNA is TGTGCCAGCAGCCAAGCTAGTAAAGGGGGATACACCTACAATGAGCAGTTCTTC. Translation gives CASSQASKGGYTYNEQFF.

The gene calls are TRBV6-6 and TRBJ2-2; possible D gene TRBD1, 6 bases. The CDR3 consists of 15 residues. Trimming left V 7 bases short and J 5 bases short, with 17 bases between. Germline CDR1 MNHNY, CDR2 SVGAGI (reference sequence). DNA of the CDR3: TGTGCCAGCACAGGACAGAGGGTACTAACCGGGGAGCTGTTTTTT. Its translation: CASTGQRVLTGELFF.

This clone was counted a single time. CDR3 sequence: CASSSDNGNSPLHF. The CDR3 nucleotides are TGTGCCAGCAGCTCAGACAACGGTAATTCACCCCTCCACTTT. The chain employs TRBV9 and TRBJ1-6; no clear D gene. Germline CDR1 is SGDLS and CDR2 is YYNGEE. V was shortened by 4 bases and J by 6 bases, with 11 bases between the two germline ends. The CDR3 has 14 residues.

This rearrangement joins TRBV19 to TRBJ2-5; TRBD2 agrees at 11 bases. Germline CDR1 and CDR2: LNHDA and SQIVND (reference sequence). Trimming at V came to 2 bases and at J to 1 base, leaving 3 bases not matched to a gene. The length of the CDR3 is 16 residues. CDR3 residues: CASSITSGRFQETQYF. In DNA, the CDR3 is TGTGCCAGTAGTATAACTAGCGGGAGATTCCAAGAGACCCAGTACTTC.

This chain links TRBV19 with TRBJ2-3; 10 nucleotides align to TRBD1. Trimming removed 5 bases from V and 0 bases from J; junction bases left unmatched: 2. CDR1 LNHDA and CDR2 SQIVND come from the germline V gene (reference sequence). This CDR3 is built from 15 residues. The CDR3 region has the DNA TGTGCCAGTAGTGACAGGGGGCATAGCACAGATACGCAGTATTTT. Its protein product is CASSDRGHSTDTQYF.

This rearrangement joins TRBV5-5 to TRBJ1-4; weak D call: TRBD1 (6 bases). The CDR3 totals 14 residues. The germline gives CDR1 SGHKS, CDR2 YYEKEE (reference sequence). The V gene lost 2 bases and the J gene lost 8 bases, with 13 bases spanning the gap. The CDR3 sequence is CASSLTRGREKLFF. For the CDR3, the DNA is TGTGCCAGCAGCTTAACCAGGGGAAGAGAAAAACTGTTTTTT.

The rearrangement joins TRBV5-1 to TRBJ2-7, with 7 positions matching TRBD2. The V gene end was trimmed by 2 bases and the J gene end by 4 bases; junction bases not matched to a gene: 3. Per germline, CDR1 SGHRS and CDR2 YFSETQ. The CDR3 covers 13 residues. The CDR3 nucleotides are TGCGCCAGCAGCTTTACTAGCGTTTACGAGCAGTACTTC. This encodes CASSFTSVYEQYF.